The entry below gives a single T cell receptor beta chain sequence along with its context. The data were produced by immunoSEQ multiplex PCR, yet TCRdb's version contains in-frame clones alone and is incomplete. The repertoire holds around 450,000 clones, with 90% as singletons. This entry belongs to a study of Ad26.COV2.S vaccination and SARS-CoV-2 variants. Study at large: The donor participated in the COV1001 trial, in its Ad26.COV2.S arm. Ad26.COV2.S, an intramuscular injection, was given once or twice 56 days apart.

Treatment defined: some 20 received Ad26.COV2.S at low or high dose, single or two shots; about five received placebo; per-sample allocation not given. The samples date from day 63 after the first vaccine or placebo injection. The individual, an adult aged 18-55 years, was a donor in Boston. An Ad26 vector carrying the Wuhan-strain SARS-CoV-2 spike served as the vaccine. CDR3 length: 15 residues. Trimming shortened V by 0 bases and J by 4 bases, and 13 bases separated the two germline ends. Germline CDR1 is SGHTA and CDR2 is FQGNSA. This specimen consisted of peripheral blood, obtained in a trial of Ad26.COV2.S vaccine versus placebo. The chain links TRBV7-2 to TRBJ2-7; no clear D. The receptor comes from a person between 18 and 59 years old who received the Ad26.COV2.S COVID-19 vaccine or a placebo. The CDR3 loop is CASSLAGSIGYEQYF. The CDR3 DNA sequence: TGTGCCAGCAGCTTAGCAGGGTCCATTGGGTACGAGCAGTACTTC.